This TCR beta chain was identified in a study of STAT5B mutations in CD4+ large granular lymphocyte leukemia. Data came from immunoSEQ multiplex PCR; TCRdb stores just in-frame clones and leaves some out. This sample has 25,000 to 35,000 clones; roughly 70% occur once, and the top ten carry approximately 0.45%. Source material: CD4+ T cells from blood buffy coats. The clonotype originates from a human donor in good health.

Written as DNA, the CDR3 is TGTGCCAGCAAGCTCCCCTCATTGAGCAATCAGCCCCAGCATTTT. Amino acids: CASKLPSLSNQPQHF. This rearrangement joins TRBV28 to TRBJ1-5; D is ambiguous. Trimming stripped 7 bases from V and 1 base from J, with 14 bases between. Germline values: CDR1 MDHEN, CDR2 SYDVKM. CDR3 length equals 15 residues. Variable domain in full (rest from reference TRBV28 and TRBJ1-5): DVKVTQSSRYLVKRTGEKVFLECVQDMDHENMFWYRQDPGLGLRLIYFSYDVKMKEKGDIPEGYSVSREKKERFSLILESASTNQTSMYLCASKLPSLSNQPQHFGDGTRLSIL.